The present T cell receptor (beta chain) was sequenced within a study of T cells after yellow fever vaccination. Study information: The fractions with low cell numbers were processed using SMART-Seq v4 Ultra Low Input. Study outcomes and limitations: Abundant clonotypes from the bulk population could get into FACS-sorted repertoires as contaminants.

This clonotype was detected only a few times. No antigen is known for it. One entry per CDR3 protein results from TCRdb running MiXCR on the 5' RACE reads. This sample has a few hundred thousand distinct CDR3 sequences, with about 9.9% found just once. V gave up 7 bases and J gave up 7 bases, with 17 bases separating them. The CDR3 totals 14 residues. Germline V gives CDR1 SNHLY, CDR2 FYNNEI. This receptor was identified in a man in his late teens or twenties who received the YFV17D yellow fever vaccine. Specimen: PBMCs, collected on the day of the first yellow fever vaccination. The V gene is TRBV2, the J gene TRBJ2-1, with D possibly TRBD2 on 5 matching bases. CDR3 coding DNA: TGTGCCAGCATAGAGGGTAATACATGGAATGAGCAGTTCTTC. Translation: CASIEGNTWNEQFF.